This TCR beta chain was documented in a study of graft-versus-host responses after intestinal transplantation (dated by TCRdb to the early 2020s). At the level of the whole study: Recipients received multivisceral, liver-intestinal, or isolated intestinal transplants. Every recipient was given anti-thymocyte globulin induction, then maintenance tacrolimus and steroids for 2 to 3 years. After intestinal transplantation, graft-versus-host and host-versus-graft alloreactive T cell clones were followed in the graft, circulation and bone marrow using bulk TCR-beta CDR3 sequencing. Alloreactive clones were identified by sequencing pre-transplant mixed lymphocyte reaction products and comparing these products with unstimulated pre-transplant donor and recipient T cells. The cohort enrolled about two dozen intestinal transplant recipients, one of whom was a retransplant, and 3 patients without pretransplant specimens were excluded. A peak of at least 4% donor T cells among recipient peripheral blood mononuclear cells was the definition used for donor T cell macrochimerism. Rather than going through the commercial service, samples from three later patients were sequenced in-house on an Illumina MiSeq and processed with MiXCR.

Broader findings and caveats from the paper: GvH clones were found in recipient bone marrow, and some of the GvH clones appeared earlier in ileal mucosa or blood, which is consistent with an intestinal mucosal origin. The relatively low number and heterogeneity of intestinal transplant patients limited the conclusions. In patients with donor T cell macrochimerism, the allografts had high GvH to HvG T cell clonal ratios. Early after transplant, peak levels of circulating GvH clones were found to be associated with declines in HvG clones.

A distance of 7 bases separates the germline ends of V and J, which lose 3 bases and 2 bases respectively. Reading from cysteine to phenylalanine, the CDR3 counts 13 amino acids. Only the CDR3 region is kept as DNA, spanning 39 bases read in frame from base 1. CDR1 MDHEN and CDR2 SYDVKM were looked up in the germline V gene. Details on this clone: Which antigen it targets is not known. No clone much larger than this one lies a single base away; base qualities are absent.

Receptor amplification or capture employed the immunoSEQ multiplex PCR assay. For most patients, genomic DNA was isolated with the Qiagen DNeasy Blood and Tissue Kit and shipped frozen to Adaptive Biotechnologies for TCR sequencing. High-throughput TCR-beta CDR3 sequencing of genomic DNA from most patients was performed by Adaptive Biotechnologies. From the authors' description of their analysis: Adaptive's ImmunoSEQ software supplied the TCR sequencing data for roughly 17 patients, while MiXCR and VDJtools were used to process a few other patients. To correct CD4 versus CD8 sorting errors, sequences present in both subsets at a frequency ratio below 5:1 were removed. CDR3 nucleotide sequences shared between donor and recipient were removed because the origin of such sequences could not be assigned. To count as alloreactive, a clone needed at least 2-fold expansion over unstimulated cells and a minimum CFSE-low frequency of 0.002% (template counts) or 0.001% (read counts). Mappable clones were those detected in sequenced pre-transplant spleen, lymph node, or MLR CFSE-low populations of the donor or recipient. The cumulative frequency of alloreactive clones was calculated as a percentage of all sequences, weighted by copy number. Sourced from immuneACCESS, this table was stored by TCRdb with only in-frame sequences that have V and J called. A share of the clones is absent; for the studies checked, an unresolved V gene accounts for under half, and the remainder has no known explanation. The D gene and trimming were derived from the DNA, and the V and J assignments and clone size from that table. Recorded for this sample are about 50,000 clones; 80% to 95% of them occurred a single time. Together, the top ten hold approximately 2.7% of the sample.

Per the publication, the time point label means: cells obtained before transplantation from donor or recipient. CD3+CD4+ and CD3+CD8+ populations were FACS-sorted from unstimulated pre-transplant donor and recipient cells taken from spleen or lymph nodes. The sequence derives from a human donor who was the organ donor for an intestinal transplant. Rearrangement joined TRBV28 to TRBJ1-2, with no confident D gene call. The material was unstimulated CD4+ T cells sorted from spleen or lymph node cells, obtained before transplant. The DNA sequence is as follows: TGTGCCAGCAGTTTTGGGTCAAACTATGGCTACACCTTC. It translates as CASSFGSNYGYTF.